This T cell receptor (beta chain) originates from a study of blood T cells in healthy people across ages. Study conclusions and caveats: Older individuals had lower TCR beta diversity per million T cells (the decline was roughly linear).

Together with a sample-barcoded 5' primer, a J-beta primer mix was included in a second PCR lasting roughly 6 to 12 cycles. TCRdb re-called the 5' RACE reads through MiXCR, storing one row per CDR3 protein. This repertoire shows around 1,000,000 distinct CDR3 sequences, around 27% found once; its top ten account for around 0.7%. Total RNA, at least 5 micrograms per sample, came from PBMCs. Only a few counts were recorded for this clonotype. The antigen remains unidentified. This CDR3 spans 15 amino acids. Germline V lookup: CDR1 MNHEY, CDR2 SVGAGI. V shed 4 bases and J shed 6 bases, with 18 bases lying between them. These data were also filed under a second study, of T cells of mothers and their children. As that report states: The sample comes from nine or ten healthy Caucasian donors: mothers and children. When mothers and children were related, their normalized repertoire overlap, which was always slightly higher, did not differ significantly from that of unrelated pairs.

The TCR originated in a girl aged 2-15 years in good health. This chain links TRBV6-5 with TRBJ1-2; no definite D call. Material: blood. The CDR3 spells CASSSDLPYDHGYTF. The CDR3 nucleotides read TGTGCCAGCAGTTCTGACCTACCCTACGACCATGGCTACACCTTC.